Shown below are 18 T cell receptor beta chains from a single sample sequenced in a study of shared clonotypes between healthy human individuals. Positively selected for CCR7, the CD45RO-negative cells used as naive CD8 cells excluded terminally differentiated effector memory CD45RA+ cells. Generated by immunoSEQ multiplex PCR, the TCRdb table keeps only in-frame clones and is missing some. The sample includes 760,000 or so clones, about 96% of them seen just once. Sequenced sample: naive CD8+ T cells sorted from blood. The receptor set was obtained from a man aged 25 to 45 in good health.

The rearrangement links TRBV7-9 to TRBJ2-7; 12 nucleotides line up with TRBD2. There are 16 residues in the CDR3. Germline CDR1 reads SEHNR; CDR2 reads FQNEAQ (reference sequence). V was clipped by 5 bases and J by 3 bases; unmatched bases: 8. The chain's CDR3 is CASSPPRLAGDYEQYF. CDR3 bases: TGTGCCAGCAGCCCCCCCCGACTAGCGGGAGACTACGAGCAGTACTTC.

The rearrangement uses TRBV5-8 and TRBJ1-2; the match to TRBD1 covers 8 bases. J was trimmed by 3 bases and V by 3 bases; bases with no gene match: 13. This CDR3 is 17 amino acids long. Germline CDR1 is SGHTS and CDR2 is YDEGEE. The chain's CDR3 is CASSSGYRGWTDYGYTF. CDR3 sequence (DNA): TGTGCCAGCAGCTCGGGATACAGGGGGTGGACGGACTATGGCTACACCTTC. Full variable domain (missing parts from reference TRBV5-8 and TRBJ1-2): EAGVTQSPTHLIKTRGQQATLRCSPISGHTSVYWYQQALGLGLQFLLWYDEGEERNRGNFPPRFSGRQFPNYSSELNVNALELEDSALYLCASSSGYRGWTDYGYTFGSGTRLTVV.

This chain uses TRBV25-1 with TRBJ2-2; no reliable D call. V was clipped by 3 bases and J by 2 bases, with 7 bases between them. From germline, CDR1 is MGHDK and CDR2 SYGVNS. This CDR3 spans 14 amino acids. The CDR3 nucleotides are TGTGCCAGCAGTGATTGGGGAAACACCGGGGAGCTGTTTTTT. Protein sequence: CASSDWGNTGELFF.

J is TRBJ1-2 and V is TRBV27, with 7 positions matching TRBD1. After removal of 6 bases from V and 4 bases from J, the junction contained 14 bases not matched to a gene. The CDR3 consists of 16 residues. Germline V gene sequence: CDR1 MNHEY, CDR2 SMNVEV (reference sequence). The CDR3 bases are TGTGCCAGCAGCCCCGACAGGGCTGCAAGTGGCTATGGCTACACCTTC. As protein: CASSPDRAASGYGYTF.

Details on this clone: Mismatch with germline at one junction end may stem from a read error. V is TRBV2 and J is TRBJ1-1; the D is unclear. Per germline, CDR1 SNHLY and CDR2 FYNNEI. The CDR3 is 15 amino acids. The CDR3 bases are TGTGCCAGCAGAGAAGGAGCAGCCCCGAACACTGAAGCTTTCTTT. It encodes CASREGAAPNTEAFF.

In its sample, this clone was seen once. The chain uses TRBV29-1 and TRBJ2-7; 14 bases match TRBD2. Trimming took 6 bases from V and 4 from J; bases not matched to a gene: 8. CDR3 size: 15 residues. CDR1 SQVTM and CDR2 ANQGSEA come from the germline V gene. The CDR3 DNA follows: TGCAGCGTGACGGGACTAGCGGGAGTAGTATACGAGCAGTACTTC. It is translated as CSVTGLAGVVYEQYF.

J is TRBJ2-7 and V is TRBV10-3; D not resolved. The CDR3 loop spans 12 amino acids. V was trimmed by 2 bases and J by 5 bases, leaving 7 bases between them. Germline assignment: CDR1 ENHRY and CDR2 SYGVKD. CDR3: CAISEDVHEQYF. Written as DNA, the CDR3 is TGTGCCATCAGTGAGGACGTCCACGAGCAGTACTTC.

The chain has TRBV9 and TRBJ2-7; D is perhaps TRBD1 or TRBD2 (5 bases each). Per germline, CDR1 SGDLS and CDR2 YYNGEE. CDR3 size: 14 residues. Trimming removed 0 bases at V and 4 bases at J, with 11 bases between. Here the CDR3 DNA reads TGTGCCAGCAGCGTAGGGGGGAGTTTATACGAGCAGTACTTC. It specifies CASSVGGSLYEQYF.

Here the CDR3 reads CASSFPRQGAHYEQYF. DNA of the CDR3: TGTGCCAGCAGCTTCCCTCGACAGGGTGCCCACTACGAGCAGTACTTC. The genes are TRBV7-9 and TRBJ2-7; 7 bases are shared with TRBD1. The CDR3 totals 16 residues. CDR1 is SEHNR and CDR2 is FQNEAQ in the germline V gene (reference sequence). The V segment lost 3 bases and the J segment 3 bases; nucleotides outside the gene matches: 11.

This sequence joins TRBV27 and TRBJ2-7; the D call may be TRBD1 or TRBD2 (5 bases each). Trimming shortened V by 6 bases and J by 7 bases, and 16 bases separated the two germline ends. The CDR3 is 13 amino acids. Germline assignment: CDR1 MNHEY and CDR2 SMNVEV (reference sequence). The DNA for the CDR3 is TGTGCCAGCAGGAGGGGACCCGCCGCGGAGCAGTACTTC. This encodes CASRRGPAAEQYF.

The chain couples TRBV20-1 to TRBJ2-7, with D possibly being TRBD1 (6 bases). This CDR3 spans 10 amino acids. The V end was cut by 7 bases, the J end by 7 bases, with 11 bases between. Germline V gene data show CDR1 as DFQATT and CDR2 as SNEGSKA (reference sequence). CDR3 sequence reads: CSGSDREQYF. CDR3 sequence (DNA): TGCAGTGGATCGGACAGAGAGCAGTACTTC.

The V and J genes are TRBV9 and TRBJ1-4; 9 positions match TRBD1. Unmatched junction bases numbered 4, after V lost 4 bases and J lost 0 bases. Per the germline V gene, CDR1 is SGDLS and CDR2 is YYNGEE. The CDR3 spans 16 residues. CDR3 residues: CASSFRDRATNEKLFF. The CDR3 DNA reads as TGTGCCAGCAGCTTCCGGGACAGGGCAACTAATGAAAAACTGTTTTTT.

This rearrangement joins TRBV20-1 to TRBJ1-1; D is unclear. The CDR3 totals 11 residues. Deletions cut 0 bases from V and 7 bases from J, with 6 bases between. Germline assignment: CDR1 DFQATT and CDR2 SNEGSKA (reference sequence). Written as DNA, the CDR3 is TGCAGTGCTAGAGAGGAGATTGAAGCTTTCTTT. This codes for CSAREEIEAFF.

The chain employs TRBV9 and TRBJ1-1; D gene ambiguous. CDR3 length equals 14 residues. Germline V gene sequence: CDR1 SGDLS, CDR2 YYNGEE. V lost 0 bases, J lost 0 bases, and 6 bases lay in between. CDR3 coding DNA: TGTGCCAGCAGCGTAGTATCTGTGAACACTGAAGCTTTCTTT. Its protein product is CASSVVSVNTEAFF.

The chain joins TRBV4-2 to TRBJ2-4; TRBD2 is a possible D gene (5 bases). V lost 0 bases, J lost 0 bases, and 15 bases lay in between. Germline V CDR1 and CDR2: LGHNA, YNFKEQ. The CDR3 sequence is 18 residues long. The CDR3 bases are TGTGCCAGCAGCCAAGACGAATCCGGGATTATAGCCAAAAACATTCAGTACTTC. Protein product: CASSQDESGIIAKNIQYF.

The CDR3 bases are TGTGCCAGCAGCTCTTACCACCGGGACAGGGATGGCTACACCTTC. As protein: CASSSYHRDRDGYTF. The rearrangement links TRBV7-8 to TRBJ1-2, with 9 bases matching TRBD1. There are 15 residues in the CDR3. With 4 bases clipped from V and 6 bases from J, the junction kept 9 bases outside the gene matches. From germline, CDR1 is SGHVS and CDR2 FQNEAQ.

The rearrangement joins TRBV7-9 to TRBJ1-2, with D uncertain. Germline values: CDR1 SEHNR, CDR2 FQNEAQ (reference sequence). Trimming removed 5 bases at V and 12 bases at J, with 16 bases between. The CDR3 totals 12 residues. The chain's CDR3 is CASSLAGLAHTF. For the CDR3, the DNA is TGTGCCAGCAGCCTCGCCGGGCTTGCCCACACCTTC.

The chain uses TRBV27 and TRBJ2-5; 8 bases map to TRBD1. The end of the DNA fits TRBJ2-7 better, so the J call may be wrong. CDR3 size: 14 residues. CDR1 is MNHEY, CDR2 SMNVEV, per germline (reference sequence). The CDR3 region is CANESGTGIYEQYF. The CDR3 DNA reads as TGTGCCAACGAATCCGGGACAGGCATCTACGAGCAGTACTTC.